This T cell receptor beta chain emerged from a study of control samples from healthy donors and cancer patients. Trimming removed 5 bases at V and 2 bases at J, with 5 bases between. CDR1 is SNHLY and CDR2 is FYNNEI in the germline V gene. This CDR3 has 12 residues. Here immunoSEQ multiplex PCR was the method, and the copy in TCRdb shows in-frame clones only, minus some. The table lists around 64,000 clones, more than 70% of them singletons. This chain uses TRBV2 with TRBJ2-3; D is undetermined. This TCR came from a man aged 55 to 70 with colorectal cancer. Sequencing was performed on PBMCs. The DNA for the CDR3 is TGTGCCAGCAGTACGTTCACAGATACGCAGTATTTT. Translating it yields CASSTFTDTQYF.